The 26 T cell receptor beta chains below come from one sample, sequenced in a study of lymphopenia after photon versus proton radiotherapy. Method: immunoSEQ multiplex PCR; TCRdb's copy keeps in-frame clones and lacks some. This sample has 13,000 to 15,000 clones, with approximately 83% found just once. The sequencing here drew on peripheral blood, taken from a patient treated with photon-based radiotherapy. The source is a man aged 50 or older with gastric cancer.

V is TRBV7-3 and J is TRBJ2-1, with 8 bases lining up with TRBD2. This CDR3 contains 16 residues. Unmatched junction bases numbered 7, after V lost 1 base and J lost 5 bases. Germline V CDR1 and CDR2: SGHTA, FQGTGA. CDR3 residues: CASSLSPGGFNNEQFF. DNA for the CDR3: TGTGCCAGCAGCTTAAGTCCGGGGGGGTTTAACAATGAGCAGTTCTTC.

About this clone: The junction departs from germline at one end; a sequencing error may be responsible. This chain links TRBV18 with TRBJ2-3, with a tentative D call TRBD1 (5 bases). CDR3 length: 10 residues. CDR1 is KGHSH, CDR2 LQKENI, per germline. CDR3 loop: CASSLDSYSF. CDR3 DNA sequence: TGTGCCAGCTCACTCGACAGCTACTCCTTT.

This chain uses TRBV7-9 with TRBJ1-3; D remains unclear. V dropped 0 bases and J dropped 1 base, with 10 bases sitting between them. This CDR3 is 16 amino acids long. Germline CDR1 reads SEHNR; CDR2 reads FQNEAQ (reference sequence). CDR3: CASSLANSRSGNTIYF. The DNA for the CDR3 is TGTGCCAGCAGCTTAGCTAACAGTCGATCTGGAAACACCATATATTTT.

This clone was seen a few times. This chain's CDR3 is CASSTTVGRSQPQHF. CDR3 DNA sequence: TGTGCCAGCAGTACGACAGTGGGCAGGAGTCAGCCCCAGCATTTT. V gene TRBV2 combines with J gene TRBJ1-5, with D perhaps matching TRBD1 (5 bases). The ends were cut back, 5 bases at V and 6 bases at J, with 17 bases in the middle. The CDR3 contains 15 residues. Per germline, CDR1 SNHLY and CDR2 FYNNEI. Supplemented by reference TRBV2 and TRBJ1-5, the full variable domain reads EPEVTQTPSHQVTQMGQEVILRCVPISNHLYFYWYRQILGQKVEFLVSFYNNEISEKSEIFDDQFSVERPDGSNFTLKIRSTKLEDSAMYFCASSTTVGRSQPQHFGDGTRLSIL.

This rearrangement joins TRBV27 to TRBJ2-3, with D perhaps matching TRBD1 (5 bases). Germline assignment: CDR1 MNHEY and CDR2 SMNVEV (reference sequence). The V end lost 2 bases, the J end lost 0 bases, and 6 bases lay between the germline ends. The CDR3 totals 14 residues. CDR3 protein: CASSLRQSTDTQYF. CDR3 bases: TGTGCCAGCAGTTTAAGACAGAGCACAGATACGCAGTATTTT.

As DNA, the CDR3 is TGTGCCAGCAGGCGGGGACTAACGAACACCGGGGAGCTGTTTTTT. Translated, it gives CASRRGLTNTGELFF. J is TRBJ2-2 and V is TRBV5-6, with TRBD2 matching 7 bases. The germline CDR1 and CDR2 sequences are SGHDT and YYEEEE. The CDR3 loop spans 15 amino acids. V lost 5 bases and J lost 0; bases outside the gene matches: 4.

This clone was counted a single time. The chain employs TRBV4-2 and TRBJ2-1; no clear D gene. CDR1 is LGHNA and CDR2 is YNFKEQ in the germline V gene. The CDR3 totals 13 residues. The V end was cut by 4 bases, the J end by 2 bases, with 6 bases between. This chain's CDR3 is CASSREAYNEQFF. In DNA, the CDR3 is TGTGCCAGCAGCCGGGAAGCCTACAATGAGCAGTTCTTC.

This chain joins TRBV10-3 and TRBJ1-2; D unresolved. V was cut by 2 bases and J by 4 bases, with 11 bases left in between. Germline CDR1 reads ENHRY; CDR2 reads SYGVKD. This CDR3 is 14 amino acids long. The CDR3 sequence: CAISENRELYGYTF. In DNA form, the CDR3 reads TGTGCCATCAGTGAGAACAGAGAGCTCTATGGCTACACCTTC.

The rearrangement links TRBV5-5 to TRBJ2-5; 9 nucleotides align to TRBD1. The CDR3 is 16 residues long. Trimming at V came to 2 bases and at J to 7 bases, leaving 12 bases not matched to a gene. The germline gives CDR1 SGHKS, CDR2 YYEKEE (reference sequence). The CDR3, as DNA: TGTGCCAGCAGCTTAGACAGGGGGAGGACTTTCGGGACCCAGTACTTC. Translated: CASSLDRGRTFGTQYF.

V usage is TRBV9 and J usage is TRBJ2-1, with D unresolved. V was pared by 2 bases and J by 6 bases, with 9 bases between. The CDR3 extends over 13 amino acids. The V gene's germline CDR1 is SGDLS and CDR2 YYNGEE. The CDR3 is CASSVSQINEQFF. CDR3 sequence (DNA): TGTGCCAGCAGCGTCTCACAGATCAATGAGCAGTTCTTC.

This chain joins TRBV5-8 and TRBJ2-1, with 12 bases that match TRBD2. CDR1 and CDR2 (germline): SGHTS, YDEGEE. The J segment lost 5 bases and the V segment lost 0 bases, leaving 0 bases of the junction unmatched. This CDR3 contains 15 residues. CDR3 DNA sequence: TGTGCCAGCAGCTTGGGACTAGCGGGAGACAATGAGCAGTTCTTC. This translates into CASSLGLAGDNEQFF. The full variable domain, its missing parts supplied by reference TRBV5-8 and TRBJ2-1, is EAGVTQSPTHLIKTRGQQATLRCSPISGHTSVYWYQQALGLGLQFLLWYDEGEERNRGNFPPRFSGRQFPNYSSELNVNALELEDSALYLCASSLGLAGDNEQFFGPGTRLTVL.

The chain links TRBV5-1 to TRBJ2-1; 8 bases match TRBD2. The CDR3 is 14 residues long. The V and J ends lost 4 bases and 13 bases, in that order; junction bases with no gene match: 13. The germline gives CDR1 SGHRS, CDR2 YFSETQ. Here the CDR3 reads CASSPLGATSGQFF. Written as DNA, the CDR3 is TGCGCCAGCAGCCCCCTGGGGGCTACTAGCGGACAGTTCTTC.

In DNA form, the CDR3 reads TGTGCCAGCAGTTCCGGGGGGGGAGGTGGCTACACCTTC. Translating it yields CASSSGGGGGYTF. This rearrangement joins TRBV27 to TRBJ1-2; the D gene is possibly TRBD1 (5 bases). CDR3 length: 13 amino acids. The V end lost 4 bases, the J end lost 7 bases, and 13 bases lay between the germline ends. Germline CDR1 and CDR2: MNHEY and SMNVEV (reference sequence).

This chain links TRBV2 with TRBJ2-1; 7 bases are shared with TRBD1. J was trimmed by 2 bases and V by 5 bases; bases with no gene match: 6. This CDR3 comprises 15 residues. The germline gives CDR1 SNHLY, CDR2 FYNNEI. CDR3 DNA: TGTGCCAGCAGTCCGAGACAGGGAGCCTACAATGAGCAGTTCTTC. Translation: CASSPRQGAYNEQFF.

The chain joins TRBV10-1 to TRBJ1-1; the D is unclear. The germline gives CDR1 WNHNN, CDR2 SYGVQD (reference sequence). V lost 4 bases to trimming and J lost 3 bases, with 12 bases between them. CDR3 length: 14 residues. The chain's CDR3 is CASSASRGYTEAFF. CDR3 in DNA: TGCGCCAGCAGTGCGTCCCGGGGATACACTGAAGCTTTCTTT.

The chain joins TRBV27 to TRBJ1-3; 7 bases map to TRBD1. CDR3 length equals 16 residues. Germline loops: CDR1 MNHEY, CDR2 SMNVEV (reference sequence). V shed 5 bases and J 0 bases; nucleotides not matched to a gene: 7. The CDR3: CASSIRQGFSGNTIYF. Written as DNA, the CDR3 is TGTGCCAGCAGTATCAGACAGGGCTTCTCTGGAAACACCATATATTTT.

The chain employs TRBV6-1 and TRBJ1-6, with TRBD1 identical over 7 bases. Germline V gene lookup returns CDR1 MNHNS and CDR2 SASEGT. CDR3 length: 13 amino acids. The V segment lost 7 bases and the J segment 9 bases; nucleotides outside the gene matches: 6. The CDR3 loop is CASKLRGSSPLHF. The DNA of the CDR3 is TGTGCCAGCAAGCTCAGGGGGTCTTCACCCCTCCACTTT.

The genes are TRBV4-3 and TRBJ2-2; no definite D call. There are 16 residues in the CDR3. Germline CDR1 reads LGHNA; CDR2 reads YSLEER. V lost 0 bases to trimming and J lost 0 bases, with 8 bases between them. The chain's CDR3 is CASSQDLGPNTGELFF. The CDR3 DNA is TGCGCCAGCAGCCAAGATCTGGGCCCGAACACCGGGGAGCTGTTTTTT.

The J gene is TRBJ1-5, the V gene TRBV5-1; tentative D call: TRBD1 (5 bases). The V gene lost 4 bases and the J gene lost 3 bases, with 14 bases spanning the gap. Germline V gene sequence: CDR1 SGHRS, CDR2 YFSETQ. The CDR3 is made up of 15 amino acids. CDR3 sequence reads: CASSLQPGNNQPQHF. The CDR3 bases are TGCGCCAGCAGCCTGCAACCAGGGAACAATCAGCCCCAGCATTTT.

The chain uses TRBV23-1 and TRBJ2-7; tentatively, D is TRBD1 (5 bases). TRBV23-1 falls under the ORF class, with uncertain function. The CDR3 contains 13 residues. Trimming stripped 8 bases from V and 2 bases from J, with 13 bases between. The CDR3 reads CASWRRGTYEQYF. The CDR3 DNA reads TGCGCCAGCTGGCGAAGGGGTACCTACGAGCAGTACTTC.

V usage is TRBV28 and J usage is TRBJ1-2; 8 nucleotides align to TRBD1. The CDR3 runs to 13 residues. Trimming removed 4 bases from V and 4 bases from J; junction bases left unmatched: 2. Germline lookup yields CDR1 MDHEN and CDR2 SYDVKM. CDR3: CASSSGGGYGYTF. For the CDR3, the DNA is TGTGCCAGCAGTTCAGGGGGCGGCTATGGCTACACCTTC.

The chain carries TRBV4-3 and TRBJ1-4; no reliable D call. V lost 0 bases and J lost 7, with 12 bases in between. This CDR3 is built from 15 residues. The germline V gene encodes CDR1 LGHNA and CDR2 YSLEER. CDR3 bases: TGCGCCAGCAGCCAAGAAGGAGGATGGCGTGAAAAACTGTTTTTT. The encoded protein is CASSQEGGWREKLFF.

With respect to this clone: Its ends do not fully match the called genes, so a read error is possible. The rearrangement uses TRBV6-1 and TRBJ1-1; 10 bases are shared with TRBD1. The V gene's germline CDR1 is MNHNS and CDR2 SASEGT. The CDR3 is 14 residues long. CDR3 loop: CASREDRGPTEAFF. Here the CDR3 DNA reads TGTGCCAGCAGGGAAGACAGGGGGCCTACTGAAGCTTTCTTT.

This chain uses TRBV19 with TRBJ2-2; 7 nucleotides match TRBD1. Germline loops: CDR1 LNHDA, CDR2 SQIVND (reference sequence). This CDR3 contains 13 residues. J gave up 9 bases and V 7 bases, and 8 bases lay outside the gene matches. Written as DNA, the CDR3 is TGTGCCAGTAACAAAGACAGGGCCCGGGAGCTGTTTTTT. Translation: CASNKDRARELFF.

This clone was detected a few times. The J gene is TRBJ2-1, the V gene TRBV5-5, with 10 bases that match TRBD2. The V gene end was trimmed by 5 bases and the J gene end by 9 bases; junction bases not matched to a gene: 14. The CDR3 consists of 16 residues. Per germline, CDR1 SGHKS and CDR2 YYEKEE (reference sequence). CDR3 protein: CASSQHSGGSPTEQFF. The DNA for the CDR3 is TGTGCCAGCAGTCAACATAGCGGGGGGTCTCCCACTGAGCAGTTCTTC.

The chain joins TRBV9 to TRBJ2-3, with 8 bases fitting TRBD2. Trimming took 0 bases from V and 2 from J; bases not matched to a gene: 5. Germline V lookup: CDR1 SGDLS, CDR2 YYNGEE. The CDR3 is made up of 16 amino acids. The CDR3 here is CASSVAAGANTDTQYF. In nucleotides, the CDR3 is TGTGCCAGCAGCGTAGCAGCGGGGGCCAACACAGATACGCAGTATTTT.